The 25 T cell receptor beta chains given below trace back to one sample, sequenced in a study of blood T cell repertoires in COVID-19. Clones were read by immunoSEQ multiplex PCR, and TCRdb kept only the in-frame ones, dropping some. The data hold some 55,000 clones, with around 87% observed a single time. The sample comprised peripheral blood. Receptors originate from a man aged 55-75 years with acute or convalescent COVID-19.

The chain joins TRBV3-1 (or the pseudogene TRBV3-2) to TRBJ2-3, with 13 bases lining up with TRBD2. CDR3 length: 19 residues. V lost 3 bases and J lost 4; bases outside the gene matches: 13. Germline V CDR1 and CDR2: LGHDT, YNNKEL (reference sequence). CDR3 loop: CASSHLRTSGGLGADTQYF. The CDR3 nucleotides are TGTGCCAGCAGCCACTTGAGGACTAGCGGGGGTTTGGGTGCAGATACGCAGTATTTT.

This sequence joins TRBV9 and TRBJ2-3; D is possibly TRBD1 (5 bases). V was trimmed by 4 bases and J by 8 bases, leaving 14 bases between them. Germline CDR1 reads SGDLS; CDR2 reads YYNGEE. The CDR3 is 13 residues long. In DNA, the CDR3 is TGTGCCAGCAGCTTCCAGGGTTCCCTTACGCAGTATTTT. Its protein is CASSFQGSLTQYF.

The CDR3 DNA sequence: TGTGCCAGCAGGACAGGGAGTCAGCCCCAGCATTTT. It is translated as CASRTGSQPQHF. This rearrangement joins TRBV2 to TRBJ1-5; 7 nucleotides agree with TRBD1. V shed 6 bases and J 6 bases; nucleotides not matched to a gene: 2. Germline V gene lookup returns CDR1 SNHLY and CDR2 FYNNEI. The CDR3 has 12 residues.

V usage is TRBV20-1 and J usage is TRBJ1-2; the D gene is possibly TRBD1 (5 bases). V was cut by 6 bases and J by 6 bases, with 11 bases left in between. CDR3 length equals 11 residues. Per the germline V gene, CDR1 is DFQATT and CDR2 is SNEGSKA (reference sequence). CDR3 DNA: TGCAGTGCGACAGAGTATGATGGCTACACCTTC. Amino acid sequence: CSATEYDGYTF.

In DNA form, the CDR3 reads TGTGCCAGCAGTGAAAGTACAGGGGGCGCATATGGCTACACCTTC. Amino acid sequence: CASSESTGGAYGYTF. The chain recombines TRBV2 with TRBJ1-2, with 9 bases identical to TRBD1. The CDR3 consists of 15 residues. J was trimmed by 5 bases and V by 2 bases; bases with no gene match: 6. Germline assignment: CDR1 SNHLY and CDR2 FYNNEI.

The chain uses TRBV6-5 and TRBJ1-5; TRBD1 matches 9 bases. Trimming removed 5 bases from V and 6 bases from J; junction bases left unmatched: 5. CDR3 length: 14 amino acids. Looked up from germline, CDR1 is MNHEY and CDR2 is SVGAGI. Here the CDR3 reads CASSHDRGGQPQHF. CDR3 bases: TGTGCCAGCAGTCACGACAGGGGGGGTCAGCCCCAGCATTTT.

V and J are TRBV4-3 and TRBJ1-4, with D perhaps TRBD1 (5 bases). Per the germline V gene, CDR1 is LGHNA and CDR2 is YSLEER. V lost 5 bases and J lost 4, with 14 bases in between. This CDR3 is 15 amino acids long. The CDR3 DNA reads TGCGCCAGCAGCAAAGGGACGGGGGATAATGAAAAACTGTTTTTT. It specifies CASSKGTGDNEKLFF.

This chain links TRBV5-4 with TRBJ1-4; D gene unclear. The CDR3 is made up of 14 amino acids. Deletions cut 0 bases from V and 3 bases from J, with 6 bases between. Germline V lookup: CDR1 SGHNT, CDR2 YYREEE (reference sequence). Here the CDR3 reads CASSLGGANEKLFF. The CDR3, as DNA: TGTGCCAGCAGCTTGGGGGGAGCTAATGAAAAACTGTTTTTT. The complete variable domain, with remaining parts taken from reference TRBV5-4 and TRBJ1-4, reads ETGVTQSPTHLIKTRGQQVTLRCSSQSGHNTVSWYQQALGQGPQFIFQYYREEENGRGNFPPRFSGLQFPNYSSELNVNALELDDSALYLCASSLGGANEKLFFGSGTQLSVL.

The chain couples TRBV6-5 to TRBJ1-4, with D unclear. This CDR3 region has 16 residues. The V gene lost 2 bases and the J gene lost 4 bases, with 14 bases spanning the gap. CDR1 and CDR2 (germline): MNHEY, SVGAGI. Here the CDR3 DNA reads TGTGCCAGCAGTTACGACCCTCGGGGAGTTAATGAAAAACTGTTTTTT. Its translation is CASSYDPRGVNEKLFF.

The chain is built from TRBV6-5 and TRBJ1-2; 9 bases line up with TRBD1. V shed 6 bases, J shed 9 bases, and the junction held 8 bases outside the gene matches. This CDR3 is built from 13 residues. Germline V gene lookup returns CDR1 MNHEY and CDR2 SVGAGI. This CDR3 is CASRPTGTGSYTF. Here the CDR3 DNA reads TGTGCCAGCAGACCCACTGGGACAGGGAGCTACACCTTC.

The chain recombines TRBV10-3 with TRBJ1-2; a possible D gene is TRBD1 (6 bases). The CDR3 consists of 13 residues. Germline V gives CDR1 ENHRY, CDR2 SYGVKD. The V end lost 7 bases, the J end lost 8 bases, and 17 bases lay between the germline ends. CDR3 nucleotides: TGTGCCATCATGGACAGAGGAGCGATGGGCTACACCTTC. Amino acid sequence: CAIMDRGAMGYTF.

This clone has a handful of counts. The V gene is TRBV9, the J gene TRBJ1-3; 8 bases fit TRBD1. The CDR3 totals 16 residues. J lost 3 bases, V lost 3 bases, and 8 bases had no gene match. CDR1 and CDR2 (germline): SGDLS, YYNGEE. In nucleotides, the CDR3 is TGTGCCAGCAGCGGGCAGACAGGGGCGTTTGGAAACACCATATATTTT. This encodes CASSGQTGAFGNTIYF.

The chain carries TRBV18 and TRBJ2-7; possibly TRBD2 for D (5 bases). From germline, CDR1 is KGHSH and CDR2 LQKENI. The CDR3 totals 14 residues. Trimming shortened V by 3 bases and J by 3 bases, and 12 bases separated the two germline ends. CDR3 sequence (DNA): TGTGCCAGCTCACCCCCGCCGGGGAGCTACGAGCAGTACTTC. This encodes CASSPPPGSYEQYF.

The V and J genes are TRBV7-2 and TRBJ2-5; D is unresolved. V was pared by 3 bases and J by 7 bases, with 6 bases between. In germline, CDR1 is SGHTA, CDR2 FQGNSA. This CDR3 is built from 11 residues. The chain's CDR3 is CASSFSGTQYF. CDR3 nucleotides: TGTGCCAGCAGCTTTTCGGGGACCCAGTACTTC. Full variable domain (outside the CDR3, taken from reference TRBV7-2 and TRBJ2-5): GAGVSQSPSNKVTEKGKDVELRCDPISGHTALYWYRQSLGQGLEFLIYFQGNSAPDKSGLPSDRFSAERTGGSVSTLTIQRTQQEDSAVYLCASSFSGTQYFGPGTRLLVL.

This clone is medium-sized in the sample. The gene calls are TRBV9 and TRBJ2-1, with a tentative D call TRBD1 (6 bases). The germline V and J ends were trimmed by 3 bases and 7 bases, with 11 bases remaining between them. Looked up from germline, CDR1 is SGDLS and CDR2 is YYNGEE. The CDR3 length is 13 residues. This CDR3 is CASSEQGRNEQFF. The CDR3 coding sequence is TGTGCCAGCAGCGAACAGGGAAGGAATGAGCAGTTCTTC.

This chain connects TRBV19 to TRBJ1-1; the match to TRBD1 covers 11 bases. There are 15 residues in the CDR3. CDR1 is LNHDA and CDR2 is SQIVND in the germline V gene (reference sequence). V lost 4 bases, J lost 1 base, and 2 bases stayed unmatched. CDR3 protein: CASSSGQGANTEAFF. CDR3 nucleotides: TGTGCCAGTAGTAGCGGACAGGGGGCGAACACTGAAGCTTTCTTT.

This chain joins TRBV9 and TRBJ2-1, with 8 positions matching TRBD1. The junction had 5 bases not matched to a gene; V was cut back by 0 bases and J by 6 bases. The CDR3 is made up of 15 amino acids. Germline V CDR1 and CDR2: SGDLS, YYNGEE. CDR3 sequence: CASSVGTGPGNEQFF. The CDR3 nucleotides read TGTGCCAGCAGCGTAGGGACAGGGCCCGGCAATGAGCAGTTCTTC.

This clone has more than one count but fewer than ten. This chain uses TRBV7-8 with TRBJ2-1; 8 bases are shared with TRBD2. This CDR3 comprises 18 residues. V trimming: 1 base; J trimming: 0 bases; junction bases outside the gene matches: 8. CDR1 SGHVS and CDR2 FQNEAQ come from the germline V gene. The CDR3: CASSLEFSGESSYNEQFF. The CDR3 DNA sequence: TGTGCCAGCAGCTTAGAGTTTAGCGGGGAGAGCTCCTACAATGAGCAGTTCTTC.

This clone has just one count. The gene calls are TRBV4-3 and TRBJ1-4; D unresolved. This CDR3 region has 14 residues. V shed 0 bases and J shed 8 bases, with 10 bases lying between them. Germline CDR1 is LGHNA and CDR2 is YSLEER. CDR3 bases: TGCGCCAGCAGCCAAGATTCACAATCGGAAAAACTGTTTTTT. Translating it yields CASSQDSQSEKLFF.

Worth noting for this clone: At one of its ends the junction is not consistent with the germline gene, which may arise from a read error. This chain uses TRBV20-1 with TRBJ2-1, with TRBD2 matching over 7 bases. Germline V gives CDR1 DFQATT, CDR2 SNEGSKA (reference sequence). The CDR3 spans 16 residues. The DNA of the CDR3 is TGCAGTACTAGTAGGGGTAGGCGGGGGACTAACAATGAGCAGTTCTTC. It is translated as CSTSRGRRGTNNEQFF.

The chain combines TRBV3-1 (or the pseudogene TRBV3-2) with TRBJ2-2; D is unclear. With 0 bases removed from V and 3 bases from J, the gap between germline ends came to 14 bases. CDR1 and CDR2 (germline): LGHDT, YNNKEL (reference sequence). This CDR3 has 17 residues. CDR3 protein: CASSQDPSLSDTGELFF. In DNA form, the CDR3 reads TGTGCCAGCAGCCAAGATCCCTCGTTATCGGACACCGGGGAGCTGTTTTTT.

The J gene is TRBJ1-1, the V gene TRBV4-3; a weak D match, TRBD1 (5 bases). V was trimmed by 0 bases and J by 0 bases, leaving 8 bases between them. The CDR3 spans 15 residues. The germline CDR1 and CDR2 sequences are LGHNA and YSLEER. The DNA for the CDR3 is TGCGCCAGCAGCCAAGAGTACAGGATGAACACTGAAGCTTTCTTT. It specifies CASSQEYRMNTEAFF.

The V gene is TRBV4-3, the J gene TRBJ2-6; D gene unclear. The V end lost 3 bases, the J end lost 0 bases, and 3 bases lay between the germline ends. Germline V lookup: CDR1 LGHNA, CDR2 YSLEER. This CDR3 is built from 14 residues. CDR3 nucleotide sequence: TGCGCCAGCAGCCAGTACTCTGGGGCCAACGTCCTGACTTTC. It specifies CASSQYSGANVLTF.

This chain uses TRBV7-9 with TRBJ1-2; TRBD1 agrees at 7 bases. The trim removed 1 base at V and 4 bases at J, leaving 6 bases unmatched. This CDR3 has 15 amino acids. The germline V gene has CDR1 SEHNR and CDR2 FQNEAQ (reference sequence). This CDR3 is CASSLDQGESYGYTF. CDR3 nucleotide sequence: TGTGCCAGCAGCTTAGATCAGGGGGAGAGCTATGGCTACACCTTC.

The rearrangement joins TRBV15 to TRBJ1-2, with D possibly TRBD1 on 5 matching bases. The CDR3 is 14 amino acids. Germline V lookup: CDR1 LNHNV, CDR2 YYDKDF (reference sequence). The V end lost 0 bases, the J end lost 8 bases, and 13 bases lay between the germline ends. CDR3 protein: CATSRDFGARGYTF. CDR3 DNA: TGTGCCACCAGCAGAGATTTTGGGGCGCGGGGCTACACCTTC.